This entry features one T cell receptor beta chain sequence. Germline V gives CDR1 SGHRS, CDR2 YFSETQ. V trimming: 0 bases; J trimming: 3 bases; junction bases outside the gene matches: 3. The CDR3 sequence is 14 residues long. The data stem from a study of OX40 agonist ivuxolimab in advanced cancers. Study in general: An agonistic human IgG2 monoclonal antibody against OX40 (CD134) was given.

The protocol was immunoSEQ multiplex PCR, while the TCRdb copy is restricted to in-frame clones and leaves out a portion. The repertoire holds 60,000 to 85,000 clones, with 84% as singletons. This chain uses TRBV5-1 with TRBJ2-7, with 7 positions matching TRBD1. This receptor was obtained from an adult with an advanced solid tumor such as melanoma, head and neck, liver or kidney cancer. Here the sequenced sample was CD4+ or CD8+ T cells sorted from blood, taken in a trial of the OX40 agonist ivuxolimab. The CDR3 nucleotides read TGCGCCAGCAGCTTGGCGACAGGGAACTACGAGCAGTACTTC. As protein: CASSLATGNYEQYF.